The next 15 T cell receptor beta chains were all read from a single sample in a study of PD-1 blockade in mismatch repair-deficient tumors. The data were produced by immunoSEQ multiplex PCR, yet TCRdb's version contains in-frame clones alone and is incomplete. The sample lists some 120,000 clones, roughly 90% occurring once. Specimen: peripheral blood, collected approximately 72 weeks after starting pembrolizumab. Receptor source: an adult with mismatch repair-deficient cancer.

This chain uses TRBV6-6 with TRBJ1-4, with 7 bases that match TRBD1. This CDR3 contains 15 residues. Germline values: CDR1 MNHNY, CDR2 SVGAGI (reference sequence). The ends lost 5 bases at V and 4 bases at J; junction bases unmatched: 7. The CDR3 coding sequence is TGTGCCAGCAGTAAGACAGGGAAATATAATGAAAAACTGTTTTTT. Translating gives CASSKTGKYNEKLFF.

J is TRBJ1-2 and V is TRBV7-9; D remains ambiguous. Germline CDR1 is SEHNR and CDR2 is FQNEAQ (reference sequence). The CDR3 is made up of 13 amino acids. Trimming took off 3 bases at V and 4 bases at J, with 9 bases between the two ends. The CDR3 coding sequence is TGTGCCAGCAGCTTCGATGGAACCTATGGCTACACCTTC. It yields the protein CASSFDGTYGYTF.

J is TRBJ2-1 and V is TRBV21-1; the D segment call TRBD2 is taken from the table without a DNA check. TRBV21-1 is a recognized pseudogene. The CDR3 runs to 17 residues. CDR3 sequence: CASSSRLAGGIYNEQFF. The CDR3 DNA sequence: TGTGCCAGCAGCTCCCGACTAGCGGGAGGGATATACAATGAGCAGTTCTTC.

The sample holds one count of this clone. The chain uses TRBV28 and TRBJ2-3, with 7 bases aligning to TRBD1. The J segment lost 2 bases and the V segment lost 2 bases, leaving 4 bases of the junction unmatched. Germline assignment: CDR1 MDHEN and CDR2 SYDVKM. This CDR3 is built from 15 residues. Here the CDR3 reads CASSLTGTATDTQYF. CDR3 bases: TGTGCCAGCAGTTTAACCGGGACAGCCACAGATACGCAGTATTTT.

With regard to this clone: Its ends do not fully match the called genes, so a read error is possible. V and J are TRBV4-1 and TRBJ2-7, with D possibly matching TRBD1 (5 bases). CDR3 length: 15 residues. Germline V lookup: CDR1 MGHRA, CDR2 YSYEKL. DNA of the CDR3: TGCGCCAGCGGCCACGGGCAGGGCAAGTACTACGAGCAGTACTTC. Its protein product is CASGHGQGKYYEQYF.

V is TRBV4-3 and J is TRBJ2-7; a weak D match, TRBD2 (6 bases). Looked up from germline, CDR1 is LGHNA and CDR2 is YSLEER. The CDR3 totals 17 residues. The V end lost 0 bases, the J end lost 6 bases, and 21 bases lay between the germline ends. The CDR3, as DNA: TGCGCCAGCAGCCAAGATTTATTCGGGGAGGCGTCGCGCGAGCAGTACTTC. This sequence encodes CASSQDLFGEASREQYF.

V and J are TRBV2 and TRBJ2-7; 8 bases map to TRBD2. The CDR3 runs to 14 residues. Germline V gene data show CDR1 as SNHLY and CDR2 as FYNNEI. V lost 6 bases and J lost 2; bases outside the gene matches: 6. CDR3 DNA sequence: TGTGCCAGCAGGTCCGGGACTAGGCCCTACGAGCAGTACTTC. Amino acids: CASRSGTRPYEQYF.

The chain couples TRBV7-9 to TRBJ2-5; 7 nucleotides match TRBD2. Germline CDR1 SEHNR, CDR2 FQNEAQ (reference sequence). The J segment lost 5 bases and the V segment lost 5 bases, leaving 17 bases of the junction unmatched. The CDR3 extends over 17 amino acids. The CDR3 reads CASSVRSGLIFWETQYF. The CDR3 DNA reads TGTGCCAGCAGCGTGCGTAGCGGGCTTATATTCTGGGAGACCCAGTACTTC.

The rearrangement links TRBV11-3 to TRBJ2-7; D perhaps matches TRBD1 (5 bases). The CDR3 covers 16 residues. Trimming shortened V by 2 bases and J by 4 bases, and 18 bases separated the two germline ends. Germline V gene sequence: CDR1 SGHNT, CDR2 YENEEA. The CDR3 region has the DNA TGTGCCAGCAGCTTAAAGGGGTCTAACTGGTTATACGAGCAGTACTTC. This translates into CASSLKGSNWLYEQYF. The whole variable domain, filled in from reference TRBV11-3 and TRBJ2-7, reads EAGVVQSPRYKIIEKKQPVAFWCNPISGHNTLYWYLQNLGQGPELLIRYENEEAVDDSQLPKDRFSAERLKGVDSTLKIQPAELGDSAVYLCASSLKGSNWLYEQYFGPGTRLTVT.

V and J are TRBV7-9 and TRBJ2-3; D uncertain. The V end was cut by 7 bases, the J end by 2 bases, with 7 bases between. This CDR3 spans 12 amino acids. The germline V gene encodes CDR1 SEHNR and CDR2 FQNEAQ (reference sequence). The CDR3 DNA reads as TGTGCCAGCAAGGGCCTCACAGATACGCAGTATTTT. It encodes CASKGLTDTQYF.

The chain uses TRBV5-4 and TRBJ2-7; D ambiguous. Deletions cut 1 base from V and 6 bases from J, with 8 bases between. The V gene's germline CDR1 is SGHNT and CDR2 YYREEE (reference sequence). The CDR3 sequence is 12 residues long. CDR3: CASSLRGIEQYF. CDR3 in DNA: TGTGCCAGCAGCTTGAGAGGTATCGAGCAGTACTTC.

A single count supports this clone. J is TRBJ2-7 and V is TRBV6-1, with a possible D match to TRBD1 (6 bases). Germline V CDR1 and CDR2: MNHNS, SASEGT. V lost 7 bases to trimming and J lost 2 bases, with 18 bases between them. This CDR3 has 15 amino acids. The CDR3 DNA reads TGTGCCAGCATAATCGGCCGGGACAATGCCTACGAGCAGTACTTC. Protein sequence: CASIIGRDNAYEQYF.

In DNA form, the CDR3 reads TGTGCCTGGAACCCCCCCGAGGACAGGACGGGACTAGCGGGAGCCCAGAGATTCACAGATACGCAGTATTTT. It encodes CAWNPPEDRTGLAGAQRFTDTQYF. The chain uses TRBV30 and TRBJ2-3, with 14 nucleotides matching TRBD2. This CDR3 is built from 24 residues. J was trimmed by 2 bases and V by 4 bases; bases with no gene match: 29. Germline loops: CDR1 GTSNPN, CDR2 SVGIG (reference sequence). The full variable domain, in which reference TRBV30 and TRBJ2-3 provide the parts outside the CDR3, is SQTIHQWPATLVQPVGSPLSLECTVEGTSNPNLYWYRQAAGRGLQLLFYSVGIGQISSEVPQNLSASRPQDRQFILSSKKLLLSDSGFYLCAWNPPEDRTGLAGAQRFTDTQYFGPGTRLTVL.

J is TRBJ1-5 and V is TRBV5-8, with a possible D match to TRBD1 (6 bases). Trimming pared 5 bases from V and 5 bases from J, leaving 20 bases between. The CDR3 runs 16 residues. Germline V gene lookup returns CDR1 SGHTS and CDR2 YDEGEE. CDR3 DNA: TGTGCCAGCAGTTTACTGAACCAGGGGCTGCATCAGCCCCAGCATTTT. Protein: CASSLLNQGLHQPQHF.

In DNA form, the CDR3 reads TGTGCCAGTAGCCCCGGGGGGGGGACCGGGGAGCTGTTTTTT. The encoded protein is CASSPGGGTGELFF. This sequence joins TRBV19 and TRBJ2-2, with 8 bases identical to TRBD2. The CDR3 has 14 residues. Trimming removed 6 bases from V and 5 bases from J; junction bases left unmatched: 5. In germline, CDR1 is LNHDA, CDR2 SQIVND (reference sequence).